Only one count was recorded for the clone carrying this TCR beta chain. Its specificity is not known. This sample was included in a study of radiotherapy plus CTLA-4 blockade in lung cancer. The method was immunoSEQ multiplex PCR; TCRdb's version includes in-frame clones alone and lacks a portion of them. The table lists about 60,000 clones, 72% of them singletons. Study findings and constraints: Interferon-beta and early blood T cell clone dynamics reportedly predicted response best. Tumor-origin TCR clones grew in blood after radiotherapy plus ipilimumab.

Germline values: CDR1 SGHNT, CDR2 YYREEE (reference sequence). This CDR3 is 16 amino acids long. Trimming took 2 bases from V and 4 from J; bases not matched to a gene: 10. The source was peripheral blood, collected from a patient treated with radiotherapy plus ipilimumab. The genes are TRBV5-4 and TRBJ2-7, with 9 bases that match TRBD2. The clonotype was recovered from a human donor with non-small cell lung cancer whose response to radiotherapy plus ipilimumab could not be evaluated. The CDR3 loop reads CASSLKGLAGMYEQYF. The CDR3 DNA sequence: TGTGCCAGCAGCTTAAAAGGGCTAGCGGGAATGTACGAGCAGTACTTC.